The 20 T cell receptor beta chains in this list originate from one sample, sequenced in a study of cytomegalovirus exposure and HLA in healthy donors. PCR primers comprised 60 Vbeta and 13 Jbeta primers. The data were produced by immunoSEQ multiplex PCR, yet TCRdb's version contains in-frame clones alone and is incomplete. Of about 200,000 clones listed, 70% to 80% are singletons. Sequenced sample: PBMCs. These TCRs come from a woman in her twenties or thirties in good health and CMV-seropositive.

In DNA, the CDR3 is TGTGCCAGCAGCTTTGACAGGGCGGGCACTGAAGCTTTCTTT. It is translated as CASSFDRAGTEAFF. V is TRBV7-9 and J is TRBJ1-1; TRBD1 matches 7 bases. J was trimmed by 4 bases and V by 3 bases; bases with no gene match: 5. CDR3 size: 14 residues. CDR1 and CDR2 (germline): SEHNR, FQNEAQ (reference sequence).

This clone occurred once. CDR3 nucleotide sequence: TGTGCCAGCGAGGGACAACTGAACACTGAAGCTTTCTTT. Protein sequence: CASEGQLNTEAFF. The rearrangement joins TRBV2 to TRBJ1-1; tentative D call: TRBD1 (6 bases). Trimming took 8 bases from V and 0 from J, leaving 10 bases between them. The germline CDR1 and CDR2 sequences are SNHLY and FYNNEI. This CDR3 is 13 amino acids long.

The V call is TRBV29-1, the J call TRBJ2-7; 11 bases are a match to TRBD1. CDR3 length: 14 amino acids. Germline V lookup: CDR1 SQVTM, CDR2 ANQGSEA. J gave up 2 bases and V 2 bases, and 2 bases lay outside the gene matches. The CDR3 protein is CSVETGQGAYEQYF. The CDR3 DNA reads as TGCAGCGTTGAAACGGGACAGGGGGCCTACGAGCAGTACTTC.

The chain is built from TRBV7-9 and TRBJ2-7; the D gene is possibly TRBD1 (5 bases). This CDR3 has 14 residues. Trimming stripped 4 bases from V and 3 bases from J, with 13 bases between. CDR1 SEHNR and CDR2 FQNEAQ come from the germline V gene (reference sequence). The CDR3 DNA reads as TGTGCCAGCAGCTCCCCCAAGACAGACTACGAGCAGTACTTC. This encodes CASSSPKTDYEQYF.

V and J are TRBV5-5 and TRBJ2-7, with D perhaps matching TRBD1 (6 bases). Germline CDR1 SGHKS, CDR2 YYEKEE (reference sequence). The V end was cut by 0 bases, the J end by 3 bases, with 10 bases between. There are 14 residues in the CDR3. The CDR3 sequence: CASSLATGSYEQYF. CDR3 sequence (DNA): TGTGCCAGCAGCTTGGCCACAGGGAGCTACGAGCAGTACTTC.

This clone showed up just once. The chain is built from TRBV5-6 and TRBJ1-6; 10 nucleotides align to TRBD1. The length of the CDR3 is 15 residues. Germline-derived CDR1 and CDR2 are SGHDT and YYEEEE. V dropped 5 bases and J dropped 9; count of bases not matched to a gene: 8. CDR3 amino acids: CASSPGTGEASPLHF. CDR3 sequence (DNA): TGTGCCAGCAGTCCCGGGACAGGGGAAGCTTCACCCCTCCACTTT.

This chain links TRBV10-2 with TRBJ2-5, with TRBD2 matching 7 bases. CDR1 WSHSY and CDR2 SAAADI come from the germline V gene. V was clipped by 1 base and J by 2 bases; unmatched bases: 4. There are 15 residues in the CDR3. CDR3 amino acids: CASSELWRGQETQYF. CDR3 DNA: TGCGCCAGCAGTGAGTTGTGGCGGGGGCAAGAGACCCAGTACTTC.

Only one count was recorded for this clone. V is TRBV18 and J is TRBJ1-5; weak D call: TRBD1 (6 bases). Germline CDR1 is KGHSH and CDR2 is LQKENI. The CDR3 loop spans 16 amino acids. V was trimmed by 1 base and J by 6 bases, leaving 16 bases between them. CDR3 in amino acids: CASSPLGQGNGQPQHF. The CDR3 DNA follows: TGTGCCAGCTCACCACTCGGTCAGGGGAATGGTCAGCCCCAGCATTTT.

This clone occurred a few times. The genes are TRBV5-1 and TRBJ1-4, with TRBD1 as a possible D gene (5 bases). This CDR3 contains 15 residues. Germline V CDR1 and CDR2: SGHRS, YFSETQ. V shed 4 bases and J shed 4 bases, with 14 bases lying between them. The CDR3, as DNA: TGCGCCAGCAGCCGGACATCCCAGGGTAATGAAAAACTGTTTTTT. It translates to CASSRTSQGNEKLFF.

The chain links TRBV9 to TRBJ2-3; 12 bases are a match to TRBD2. Trimming took 5 bases from V and 4 from J; bases not matched to a gene: 2. Germline loops: CDR1 SGDLS, CDR2 YYNGEE. The CDR3 totals 14 residues. The CDR3 DNA follows: TGTGCCAGCAGACCTAGCGGGGGGGCAGATACGCAGTATTTT. This sequence encodes CASRPSGGADTQYF. Full variable domain (rest looked up from reference TRBV9 and TRBJ2-3): DSGVTQTPKHLITATGQRVTLRCSPRSGDLSVYWYQQSLDQGLQFLIQYYNGEERAKGNILERFSAQQFPDLHSELNLSSLELGDSALYFCASRPSGGADTQYFGPGTRLTVL.

The V and J genes are TRBV6-6 and TRBJ1-1, with a tentative D call TRBD1 (6 bases). Germline V lookup: CDR1 MNHNY, CDR2 SVGAGI (reference sequence). This CDR3 has 14 residues. Trimming removed 5 bases at V and 4 bases at J, with 14 bases between. The CDR3 loop reads CASSRLGGATEAFF. The CDR3 region has the DNA TGTGCCAGCAGTCGCCTCGGGGGGGCCACTGAAGCTTTCTTT.

The chain combines TRBV28 with TRBJ1-2; a possible D gene is TRBD1 (5 bases). The CDR3 is 15 residues long. The V end was cut by 10 bases, the J end by 1 base, with 19 bases between. CDR1 is MDHEN, CDR2 SYDVKM, per germline. CDR3 residues: CATGGVLTHNYGYTF. CDR3 DNA sequence: TGTGCCACCGGGGGGGTATTGACCCATAACTATGGCTACACCTTC.

This sequence joins TRBV5-1 and TRBJ2-3; 8 bases fit TRBD2. Losses at the gene ends were 6 bases for V and 0 bases for J; bases not matched to a gene: 9. CDR3 size: 16 residues. The V gene's germline CDR1 is SGHRS and CDR2 YFSETQ. CDR3 sequence (DNA): TGCGCCAGCACCGCTACTAGCGGAACTAGCACAGATACGCAGTATTTT. As protein: CASTATSGTSTDTQYF.

This clone was recorded once. The rearrangement joins TRBV11-3 to TRBJ2-1, with 11 bases lining up with TRBD1. This CDR3 spans 16 amino acids. The V gene end was trimmed by 0 bases and the J gene end by 7 bases; junction bases not matched to a gene: 5. Germline CDR1 is SGHNT and CDR2 is YENEEA. The CDR3 bases are TGTGCCAGCAGCTTAGATCCGGGACAGGGGGTTAATGAGCAGTTCTTC. This codes for CASSLDPGQGVNEQFF.

The chain combines TRBV29-1 with TRBJ1-1; 7 bases line up with TRBD1. V lost 7 bases and J lost 1; bases outside the gene matches: 3. The CDR3 is 12 residues long. Looked up from germline, CDR1 is SQVTM and CDR2 is ANQGSEA. The CDR3 reads CSASGGNTEAFF. The CDR3 DNA sequence: TGCAGCGCCTCAGGGGGGAACACTGAAGCTTTCTTT.

V is TRBV7-8 and J is TRBJ2-5; D call uncertain. V was trimmed by 5 bases and J by 5 bases, leaving 15 bases between them. The CDR3 runs 14 residues. CDR1 is SGHVS and CDR2 is FQNEAQ in the germline V gene. CDR3 region: CASSHPSTVETQYF. The DNA of the CDR3 is TGTGCCAGCAGCCACCCAAGTACGGTGGAGACCCAGTACTTC.

The chain recombines TRBV7-8 with TRBJ2-1, with D perhaps matching TRBD2 (5 bases). V dropped 2 bases and J dropped 7 bases, with 9 bases sitting between them. The germline gives CDR1 SGHVS, CDR2 FQNEAQ. CDR3 size: 13 residues. CDR3 sequence reads: CASSLTRTNEQFF. CDR3 nucleotide sequence: TGTGCCAGCAGCTTAACTAGGACGAATGAGCAGTTCTTC.

The chain joins TRBV4-1 to TRBJ2-7; 11 bases fit TRBD1. CDR3 length equals 14 residues. Germline V gives CDR1 MGHRA, CDR2 YSYEKL. V gave up 3 bases and J gave up 7 bases; unmatched junction bases: 5. The CDR3 DNA sequence: TGCGCCAGCAGCCAGCCGGGACAGGGGGGAGAGCAGTACTTC. Translated, it gives CASSQPGQGGEQYF.

The chain has TRBV5-1 and TRBJ2-1; 7 bases agree with TRBD2. After removal of 1 base from V and 7 bases from J, the junction contained 11 bases not matched to a gene. This CDR3 has 16 amino acids. Germline V gives CDR1 SGHRS, CDR2 YFSETQ. The CDR3 DNA is TGCGCCAGCAGCTTGTTTGCGGGGGAGCAGGGAAATGAGCAGTTCTTC. This codes for CASSLFAGEQGNEQFF.

The chain joins TRBV5-6 to TRBJ2-5, with 7 bases aligning to TRBD2. The CDR3 is 14 amino acids. Trimming took 1 base from V and 4 from J; bases not matched to a gene: 4. Germline values: CDR1 SGHDT, CDR2 YYEEEE. The DNA of the CDR3 is TGTGCCAGCAGCTTGTATGCTAGCGGAGAGACCCAGTACTTC. Its protein product is CASSLYASGETQYF.